The TCR beta chain under discussion was sequenced for a study of cytomegalovirus exposure and HLA in healthy donors. This PCR relied on a set of 60 Vbeta primers and 13 Jbeta primers. The repertoire was sequenced with immunoSEQ multiplex PCR; TCRdb's copy has only in-frame clones and lacks some. The sample has some 160,000 clones, around nine tenths seen once. For this clone: Its antigen is as yet unknown.

This CDR3 has 15 amino acids. CDR1 and CDR2 from the germline V gene are SGDLS and YYNGEE. Trimming took off 5 bases at V and 6 bases at J, with 19 bases between the two ends. Study results and limitations: Later analysis suggested links between common viral pathogens and several top significant clusters.

The sequence came from a woman younger than 35 in good health and CMV-seronegative. Sequenced input: PBMCs. V is TRBV9 and J is TRBJ2-3; D may be TRBD1 (6 bases). CDR3 nucleotide sequence: TGTGCCAGCAGTCTAAAGTTGGAGCAGGGGGATACGCAGTATTTT. Translation: CASSLKLEQGDTQYF.